This T cell receptor beta chain appears in the sequencing data of a study of shared clonotypes between healthy human individuals. Study-wide points: Sampling covered nothing but blood. Tissue TCR repertoires likely differ from those found in blood. Some naive CD4 clonotypes, roughly 5%, turned up in common across a handful of donors. Rarefaction revealed incomplete sorted-subset sequencing despite large depth. Enrolling few donors narrowed the genetic and exposure-history diversity that was represented.

The method was immunoSEQ multiplex PCR; TCRdb's version includes in-frame clones alone and lacks a portion of them. Altogether about 2 million clones are present, around 96% being singletons, with the ten largest covering roughly 1.1%. CDR1 is LGHNA and CDR2 is YSLEER in the germline V gene. The V and J ends lost 0 bases and 1 base respectively, with 7 bases between them. This CDR3 comprises 15 residues. Details on this clone: Its antigen is still unknown.

Terminally differentiated effector memory CD45RA+ cells were left out of the naive CD8 fraction, which was CD45RO-negative and positively selected for CCR7. This TCR was sampled from a man younger than 35 in good health. The sequencing sample was made of naive CD8+ T cells sorted from blood. The V gene is TRBV4-3, the J gene TRBJ2-1; D remains unclear. CDR3 nucleotides: TGCGCCAGCAGCCAAGAAGCTCTTTCCTACAATGAGCAGTTCTTC. The encoded protein is CASSQEALSYNEQFF.